What follows describes a single T cell receptor beta chain. The antigen is undetermined. This entry belongs to a study of cytomegalovirus exposure and HLA in healthy donors. The study's findings and limits: Rare TCR sequences predominated, though certain public TCRs were found in many donors.

The germline gives CDR1 LGHNA, CDR2 YSLEER. This CDR3 comprises 14 residues. V lost 0 bases and J 7 bases, leaving 12 bases between the germline ends. With 60 Vbeta and 13 Jbeta primers, the PCR was carried out. Produced via immunoSEQ multiplex PCR; TCRdb's table is partial and in-frame only. The data contain almost 95,000 clones, 55% to 75% of them singletons. Sample: PBMCs. The clonotype originates from a man aged 50-60 years in good health and CMV-seronegative. The V and J genes are TRBV4-3 and TRBJ1-2; TRBD1 is a possible D gene (5 bases). Here the CDR3 DNA reads TGCGCCAGCAGCCAAGATCGCAGGGTCGGTGGCTACACCTTC. Protein sequence: CASSQDRRVGGYTF.